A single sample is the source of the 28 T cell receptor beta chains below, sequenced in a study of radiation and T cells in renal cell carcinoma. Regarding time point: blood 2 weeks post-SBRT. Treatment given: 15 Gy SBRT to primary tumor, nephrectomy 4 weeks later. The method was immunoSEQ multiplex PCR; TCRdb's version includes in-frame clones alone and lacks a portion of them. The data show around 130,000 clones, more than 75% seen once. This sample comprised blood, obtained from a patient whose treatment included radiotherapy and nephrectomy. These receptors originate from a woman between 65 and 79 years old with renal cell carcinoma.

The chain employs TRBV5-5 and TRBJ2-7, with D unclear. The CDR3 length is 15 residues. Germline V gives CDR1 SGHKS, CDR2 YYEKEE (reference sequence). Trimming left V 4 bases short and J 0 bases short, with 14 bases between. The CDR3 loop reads CASSPEGIPSYEQYF. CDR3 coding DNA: TGTGCCAGCAGCCCTGAAGGGATCCCCTCCTACGAGCAGTACTTC.

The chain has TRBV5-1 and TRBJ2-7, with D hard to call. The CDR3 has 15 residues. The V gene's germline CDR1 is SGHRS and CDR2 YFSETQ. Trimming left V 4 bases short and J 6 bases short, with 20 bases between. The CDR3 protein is CASSASNKIPGEQYF. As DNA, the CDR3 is TGCGCCAGCAGCGCCAGCAATAAAATCCCCGGCGAGCAGTACTTC. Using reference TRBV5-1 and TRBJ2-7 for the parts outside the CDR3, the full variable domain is KAGVTQTPRYLIKTRGQQVTLSCSPISGHRSVSWYQQTPGQGLQFLFEYFSETQRNKGNFPGRFSGRQFSNSRSEMNVSTLELGDSALYLCASSASNKIPGEQYFGPGTRLTVT.

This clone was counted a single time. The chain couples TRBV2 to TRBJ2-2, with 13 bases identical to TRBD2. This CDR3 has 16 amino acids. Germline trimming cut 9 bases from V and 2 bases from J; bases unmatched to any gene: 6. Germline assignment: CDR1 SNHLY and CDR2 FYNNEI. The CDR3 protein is CARGTSGAFNTGELFF. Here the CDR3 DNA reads TGTGCCAGGGGGACTAGCGGGGCCTTCAACACCGGGGAGCTGTTTTTT.

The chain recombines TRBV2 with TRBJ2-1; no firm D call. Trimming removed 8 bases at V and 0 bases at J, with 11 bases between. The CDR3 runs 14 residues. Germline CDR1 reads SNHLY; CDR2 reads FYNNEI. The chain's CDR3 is CASGQLSSYNEQFF. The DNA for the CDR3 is TGTGCCAGCGGGCAGCTAAGCTCCTACAATGAGCAGTTCTTC.

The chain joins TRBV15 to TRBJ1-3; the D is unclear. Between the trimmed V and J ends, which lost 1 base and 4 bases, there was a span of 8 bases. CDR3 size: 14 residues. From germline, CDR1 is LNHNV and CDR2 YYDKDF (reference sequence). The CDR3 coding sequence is TGTGCCACCAGCAGAGCCTCGCCGGGAAACACCATATATTTT. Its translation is CATSRASPGNTIYF. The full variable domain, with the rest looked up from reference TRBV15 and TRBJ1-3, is DAMVIQNPRYQVTQFGKPVTLSCSQTLNHNVMYWYQQKSSQAPKLLFHYYDKDFNNEADTPDNFQSRRPNTSFCFLDIRSPGLGDTAMYLCATSRASPGNTIYFGEGSWLTVV.

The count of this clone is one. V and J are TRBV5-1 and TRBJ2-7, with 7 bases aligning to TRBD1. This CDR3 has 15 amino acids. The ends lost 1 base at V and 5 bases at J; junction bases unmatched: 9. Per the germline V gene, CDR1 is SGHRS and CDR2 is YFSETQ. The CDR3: CASSLRQGIVNEQYF. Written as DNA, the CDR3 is TGCGCCAGCAGCTTGAGACAGGGAATCGTGAACGAGCAGTACTTC.

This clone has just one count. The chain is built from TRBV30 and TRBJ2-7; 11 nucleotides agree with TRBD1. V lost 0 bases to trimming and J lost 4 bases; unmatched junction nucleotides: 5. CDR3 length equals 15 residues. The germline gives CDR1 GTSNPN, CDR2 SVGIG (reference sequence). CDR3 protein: CAWSVSGTGGYEQYF. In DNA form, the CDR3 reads TGTGCCTGGAGTGTCTCCGGGACAGGGGGTTACGAGCAGTACTTC.

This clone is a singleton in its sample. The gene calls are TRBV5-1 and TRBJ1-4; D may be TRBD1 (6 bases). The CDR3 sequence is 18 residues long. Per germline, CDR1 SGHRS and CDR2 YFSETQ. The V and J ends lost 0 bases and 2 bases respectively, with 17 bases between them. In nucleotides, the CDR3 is TGCGCCAGCAGCTTGGATTATAAGGGGGTCGGTACTAATGAAAAACTGTTTTTT. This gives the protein CASSLDYKGVGTNEKLFF.

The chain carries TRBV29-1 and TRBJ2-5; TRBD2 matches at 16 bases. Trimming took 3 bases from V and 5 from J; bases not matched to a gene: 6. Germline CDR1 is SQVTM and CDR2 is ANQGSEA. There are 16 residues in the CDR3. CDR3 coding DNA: TGCAGCGTTGAGGGGACTAGCGGGGGGGCCATGGAGACCCAGTACTTC. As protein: CSVEGTSGGAMETQYF.

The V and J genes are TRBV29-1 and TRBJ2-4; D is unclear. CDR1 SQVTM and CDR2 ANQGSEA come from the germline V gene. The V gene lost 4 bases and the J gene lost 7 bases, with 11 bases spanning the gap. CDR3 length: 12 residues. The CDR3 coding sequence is TGCAGCGTTGGAGGTAAGGGTAACATTCAGTACTTC. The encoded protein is CSVGGKGNIQYF.

CDR3 sequence: CASSLGQGNQPQHF. CDR3 bases: TGTGCCAGCAGTTTAGGACAGGGTAATCAGCCCCAGCATTTT. This chain links TRBV2 with TRBJ1-5; 8 bases agree with TRBD1. The length of the CDR3 is 14 residues. The ends lost 5 bases at V and 4 bases at J; junction bases unmatched: 4. Germline CDR1 is SNHLY and CDR2 is FYNNEI. Complete variable domain (other parts from reference TRBV2 and TRBJ1-5): EPEVTQTPSHQVTQMGQEVILRCVPISNHLYFYWYRQILGQKVEFLVSFYNNEISEKSEIFDDQFSVERPDGSNFTLKIRSTKLEDSAMYFCASSLGQGNQPQHFGDGTRLSIL.

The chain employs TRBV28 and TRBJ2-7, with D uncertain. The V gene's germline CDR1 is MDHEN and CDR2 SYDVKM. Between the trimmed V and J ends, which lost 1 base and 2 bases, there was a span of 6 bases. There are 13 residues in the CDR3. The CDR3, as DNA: TGTGCCAGCAGTTTATACAGCCCCTACGAGCAGTACTTC. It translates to CASSLYSPYEQYF.

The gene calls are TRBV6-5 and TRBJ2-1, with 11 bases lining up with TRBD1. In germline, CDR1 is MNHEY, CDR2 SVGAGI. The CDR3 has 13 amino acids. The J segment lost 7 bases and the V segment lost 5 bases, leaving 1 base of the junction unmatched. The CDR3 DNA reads TGTGCCAGCAGTCGGGACAGGGGGAATGAGCAGTTCTTC. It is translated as CASSRDRGNEQFF.

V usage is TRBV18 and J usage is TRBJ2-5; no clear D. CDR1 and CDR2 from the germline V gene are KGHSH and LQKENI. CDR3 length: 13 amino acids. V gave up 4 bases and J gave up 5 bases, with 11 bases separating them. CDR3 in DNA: TGTGCCAGCTCACAGTTACCAGCGGAGACCCAGTACTTC. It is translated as CASSQLPAETQYF.

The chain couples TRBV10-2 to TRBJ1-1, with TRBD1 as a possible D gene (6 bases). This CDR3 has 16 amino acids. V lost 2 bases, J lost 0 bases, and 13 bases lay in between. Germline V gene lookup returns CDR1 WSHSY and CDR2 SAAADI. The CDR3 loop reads CASSEAGTRLNTEAFF. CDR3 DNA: TGCGCCAGCAGTGAGGCCGGGACACGGTTGAACACTGAAGCTTTCTTT.

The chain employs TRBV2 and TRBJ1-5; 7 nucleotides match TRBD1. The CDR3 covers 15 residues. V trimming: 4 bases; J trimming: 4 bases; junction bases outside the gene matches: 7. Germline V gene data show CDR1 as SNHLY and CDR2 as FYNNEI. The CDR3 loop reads CASSAGRGGNQPQHF. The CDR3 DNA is TGTGCCAGCAGTGCGGGCAGGGGGGGGAATCAGCCCCAGCATTTT.

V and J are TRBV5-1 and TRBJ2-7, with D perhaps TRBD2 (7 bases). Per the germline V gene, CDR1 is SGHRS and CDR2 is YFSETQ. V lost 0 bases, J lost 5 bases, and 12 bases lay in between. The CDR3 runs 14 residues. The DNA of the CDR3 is TGCGCCAGCAGCTTGGAGGGGGGGCCTAACGAGCAGTACTTC. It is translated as CASSLEGGPNEQYF. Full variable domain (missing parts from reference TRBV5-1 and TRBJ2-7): KAGVTQTPRYLIKTRGQQVTLSCSPISGHRSVSWYQQTPGQGLQFLFEYFSETQRNKGNFPGRFSGRQFSNSRSEMNVSTLELGDSALYLCASSLEGGPNEQYFGPGTRLTVT.

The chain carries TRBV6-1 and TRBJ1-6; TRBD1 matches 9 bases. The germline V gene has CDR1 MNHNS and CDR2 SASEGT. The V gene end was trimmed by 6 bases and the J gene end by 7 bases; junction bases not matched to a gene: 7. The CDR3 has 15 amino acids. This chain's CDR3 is CASRDLTGGNSPLHF. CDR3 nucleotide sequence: TGTGCCAGCAGGGACCTGACAGGGGGAAATTCACCCCTCCACTTT.

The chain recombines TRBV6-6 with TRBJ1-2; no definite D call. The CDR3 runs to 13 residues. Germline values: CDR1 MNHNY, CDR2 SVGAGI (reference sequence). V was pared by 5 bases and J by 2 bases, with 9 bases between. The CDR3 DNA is TGTGCCAGCAGTGAGACGGAGAACTATGGCTACACCTTC. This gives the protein CASSETENYGYTF.

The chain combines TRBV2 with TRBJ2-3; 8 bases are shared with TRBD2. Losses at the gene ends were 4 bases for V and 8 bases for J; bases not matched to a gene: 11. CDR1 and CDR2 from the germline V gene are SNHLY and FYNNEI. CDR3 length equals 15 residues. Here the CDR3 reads CASSVGVAGRGTQYF. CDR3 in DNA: TGTGCCAGCAGTGTAGGGGTAGCGGGGCGGGGTACGCAGTATTTT.

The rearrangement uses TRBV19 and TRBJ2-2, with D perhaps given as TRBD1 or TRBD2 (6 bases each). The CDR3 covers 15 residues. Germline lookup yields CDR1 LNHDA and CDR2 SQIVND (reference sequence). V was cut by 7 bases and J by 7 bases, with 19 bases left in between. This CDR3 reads CASTPVGGAGGELFF. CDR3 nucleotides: TGTGCCAGTACCCCAGTGGGGGGCGCTGGCGGGGAGCTGTTTTTT.

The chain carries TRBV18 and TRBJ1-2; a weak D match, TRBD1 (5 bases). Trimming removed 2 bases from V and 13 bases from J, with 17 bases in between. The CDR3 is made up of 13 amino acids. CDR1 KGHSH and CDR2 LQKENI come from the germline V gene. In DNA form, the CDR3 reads TGTGCCAGCTCACCAGTTGAGGAGGGGAGGGGCACCTTC. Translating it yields CASSPVEEGRGTF.

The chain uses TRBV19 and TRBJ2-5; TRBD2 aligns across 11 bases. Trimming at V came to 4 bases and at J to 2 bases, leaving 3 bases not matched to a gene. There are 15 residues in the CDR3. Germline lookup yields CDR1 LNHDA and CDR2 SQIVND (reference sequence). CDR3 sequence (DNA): TGTGCCAGTAGTAGACTAGCGGGGAAACAAGAGACCCAGTACTTC. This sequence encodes CASSRLAGKQETQYF. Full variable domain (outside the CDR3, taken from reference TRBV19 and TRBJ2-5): DGGITQSPKYLFRKEGQNVTLSCEQNLNHDAMYWYRQDPGQGLRLIYYSQIVNDFQKGDIAEGYSVSREKKESFPLTVTSAQKNPTAFYLCASSRLAGKQETQYFGPGTRLLVL.

For the CDR3, the DNA is TGTGCCAGCAGCCAGAGGCTAGCGGGGACAAATGAGCAGTTCTTC. It is translated as CASSQRLAGTNEQFF. The chain links TRBV27 to TRBJ2-1; 9 nucleotides match TRBD2. This CDR3 has 15 amino acids. Germline V lookup: CDR1 MNHEY, CDR2 SMNVEV (reference sequence). J gave up 7 bases and V 6 bases, and 10 bases lay outside the gene matches.

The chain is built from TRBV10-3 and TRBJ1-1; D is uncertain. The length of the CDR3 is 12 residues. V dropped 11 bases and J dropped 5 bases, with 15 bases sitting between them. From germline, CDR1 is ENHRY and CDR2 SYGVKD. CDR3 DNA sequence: TGTGCCGGCGGGAGCCTGGGAACTGAAGCTTTCTTT. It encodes CAGGSLGTEAFF.

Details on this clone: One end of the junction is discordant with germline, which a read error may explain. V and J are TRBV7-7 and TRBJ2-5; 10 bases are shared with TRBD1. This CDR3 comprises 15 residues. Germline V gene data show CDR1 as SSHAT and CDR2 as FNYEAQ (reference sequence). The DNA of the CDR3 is TGTGCTAGCAGCCATAAGACAGGGGGCTTGGGGACCCAGTACTTC. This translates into CASSHKTGGLGTQYF.

Written as DNA, the CDR3 is TGCGCCAGCAGCGAGGGAGTCGGGGAGCTGTTTTTT. Protein product: CASSEGVGELFF. V gene TRBV5-1 combines with J gene TRBJ2-2; maybe TRBD2 (5 bases). Trimming took off 4 bases at V and 7 bases at J, with 8 bases between the two ends. Per the germline V gene, CDR1 is SGHRS and CDR2 is YFSETQ. This CDR3 has 12 amino acids.

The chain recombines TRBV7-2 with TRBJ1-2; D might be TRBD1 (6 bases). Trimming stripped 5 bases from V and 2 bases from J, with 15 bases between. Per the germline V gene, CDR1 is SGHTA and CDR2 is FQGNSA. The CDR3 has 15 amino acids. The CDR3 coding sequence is TGTGCCAGCAGCCACGGACAGATATTAAACTATGGCTACACCTTC. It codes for CASSHGQILNYGYTF.